What follows are 24 T cell receptor beta chains derived from one specimen sequenced in a study of beta chain features in type 1 diabetes. The authors reverse transcribed all of the isolated RNA, so sequencing captured expressed TCRB transcripts. Only in-frame clones appear in the TCRdb table, and some are missing; sequencing was by immunoSEQ multiplex PCR. The data show approximately 280,000 clones, with 15% seen just once and approximately 0.015% held by the top ten. Study findings and constraints: Patients with Type 1 diabetes showed moderately but significantly shorter TCRB CDR3s in all four CD4+ subsets.

These receptors are not linked to any known antigen. The specimen was naive CD4+ T cells from blood. The receptors shown here come from a man aged 18 to 30 with type 1 diabetes.

This clone has more than one count but fewer than ten. The genes are TRBV18 and TRBJ1-4; 7 bases map to TRBD1. V was pared by 3 bases and J by 6 bases, with 1 base of the junction left unmatched. CDR3 length: 13 amino acids. Per germline, CDR1 KGHSH and CDR2 LQKENI. CDR3 coding DNA: TGTGCCAGCTCACCCGACAGGGATGAAAAACTGTTTTTT. Amino acid sequence: CASSPDRDEKLFF.

This clone was seen more than once but under ten times. The rearrangement links TRBV5-4 to TRBJ1-1; D gene uncertain. The germline gives CDR1 SGHNT, CDR2 YYREEE (reference sequence). Trimming pared 4 bases from V and 11 bases from J, leaving 24 bases between. The CDR3 runs to 15 residues. CDR3 coding DNA: TGTGCCAGCAGCCCAGCCGGGGAGGGAATGCGGAAGGCTTTCTTT. Amino acids: CASSPAGEGMRKAFF.

This clone was seen a few times. V gene TRBV7-2 combines with J gene TRBJ1-1; D perhaps matches TRBD1 (5 bases). The length of the CDR3 is 13 residues. V lost 5 bases to trimming and J lost 1 base, with 8 bases between them. In germline, CDR1 is SGHTA, CDR2 FQGNSA. The CDR3 here is CASSQQENTEAFF. The DNA for the CDR3 is TGTGCCAGCAGCCAACAGGAGAACACTGAAGCTTTCTTT.

This clone was seen more than once but under ten times. The rearrangement joins TRBV18 to TRBJ1-1, with D maybe TRBD1 (5 bases). The germline V gene encodes CDR1 KGHSH and CDR2 LQKENI. Trimming shortened V by 8 bases and J by 7 bases, and 14 bases separated the two germline ends. The CDR3 covers 12 residues. The CDR3 DNA follows: TGTGCCAGCGAGGCGGGGGGAAGTGAAGCTTTCTTT. It translates to CASEAGGSEAFF.

CDR3 protein: CASVAGISYEQYF. The DNA of the CDR3 is TGTGCCAGCGTGGCAGGAATCTCCTACGAGCAGTACTTC. J is TRBJ2-7 and V is TRBV7-8; the D is unclear. CDR3 length: 13 amino acids. Deletions cut 8 bases from V and 0 bases from J, with 11 bases between. Germline lookup yields CDR1 SGHVS and CDR2 FQNEAQ.

This clone was observed a few times. The chain uses TRBV9 and TRBJ2-5, with 9 bases identical to TRBD1. Germline V lookup: CDR1 SGDLS, CDR2 YYNGEE. CDR3 size: 17 residues. V shed 4 bases and J 5 bases; nucleotides not matched to a gene: 15. The CDR3 region is CASSNTGGTGFWETQYF. CDR3 DNA: TGTGCCAGCAGCAACACCGGTGGGACAGGGTTTTGGGAGACCCAGTACTTC.

The CDR3 is CASSSNRGQVNIQYF. The CDR3 DNA follows: TGTGCCAGCAGCTCCAATAGGGGGCAAGTAAACATTCAGTACTTC. The V call is TRBV7-9, the J call TRBJ2-4; 7 bases map to TRBD1. This CDR3 has 15 residues. The V gene end was trimmed by 4 bases and the J gene end by 6 bases; junction bases not matched to a gene: 9. Germline V CDR1 and CDR2: SEHNR, FQNEAQ (reference sequence).

This chain connects TRBV4-2 to TRBJ2-3, with D possibly TRBD1 on 6 matching bases. CDR3 length equals 15 residues. The V and J ends lost 3 bases and 3 bases respectively, with 13 bases between them. Germline loops: CDR1 LGHNA, CDR2 YNFKEQ. The CDR3, as DNA: TGTGCCAGCAGCCATGACCGGGACATAACAGATACGCAGTATTTT. It is translated as CASSHDRDITDTQYF.

The J gene is TRBJ1-1, the V gene TRBV18; weak D call: TRBD1 (5 bases). V dropped 6 bases and J dropped 1 base, with 15 bases sitting between them. In germline, CDR1 is KGHSH, CDR2 LQKENI. The CDR3 consists of 15 residues. The CDR3 loop is CASSTGGGGNTEAFF. CDR3 sequence (DNA): TGTGCCAGCTCCACCGGAGGCGGGGGGAACACTGAAGCTTTCTTT.

This chain uses TRBV5-1 with TRBJ2-1; weak D call: TRBD1 (7 bases). Germline V gives CDR1 SGHRS, CDR2 YFSETQ. The ends were cut back, 0 bases at V and 0 bases at J, with 13 bases in the middle. This CDR3 has 17 amino acids. The CDR3 DNA reads TGCGCCAGCAGCTTGGACAGGGGCGGGATCTCCTACAATGAGCAGTTCTTC. Protein sequence: CASSLDRGGISYNEQFF.

This clone was seen only a few times. The chain employs TRBV4-1 and TRBJ1-1; tentatively, D is TRBD1 (5 bases). The germline V gene has CDR1 MGHRA and CDR2 YSYEKL. CDR3 length: 16 amino acids. Trimming removed 0 bases from V and 5 bases from J, with 16 bases in between. CDR3 DNA sequence: TGCGCCAGCAGCCAAGACCGGACATACGGAGGGACTGAAGCTTTCTTT. It codes for CASSQDRTYGGTEAFF.

This chain links TRBV27 with TRBJ2-5; 10 bases match TRBD2. Germline V CDR1 and CDR2: MNHEY, SMNVEV (reference sequence). V trimming: 1 base; J trimming: 2 bases; junction bases outside the gene matches: 1. CDR3 length: 15 residues. The CDR3 here is CASSLLLAGQETQYF. In nucleotides, the CDR3 is TGTGCCAGCAGTTTATTACTAGCGGGGCAAGAGACCCAGTACTTC.

This clone turned up a few times. V gene TRBV5-4 combines with J gene TRBJ2-4; D perhaps matches TRBD2 (6 bases). The CDR3 is 13 residues long. Trimming pared 0 bases from V and 5 bases from J, leaving 6 bases between. The germline CDR1 and CDR2 sequences are SGHNT and YYREEE (reference sequence). The CDR3, as DNA: TGTGCCAGCAGCTTGGGCGGGGAAAACATTCAGTACTTC. The encoded protein is CASSLGGENIQYF.

V gene TRBV29-1 combines with J gene TRBJ2-7; TRBD2 aligns across 9 bases. This CDR3 has 13 amino acids. Germline V CDR1 and CDR2: SQVTM, ANQGSEA. Trimming cost V 4 bases and J 3 bases; bases outside gene matches: 4. Here the CDR3 reads CSVVGSGSYEQYF. CDR3 coding DNA: TGCAGCGTTGTCGGTAGCGGGAGCTACGAGCAGTACTTC.

In this sample, this clone turned up a few times. The V gene is TRBV29-1, the J gene TRBJ1-1; D is undetermined. Per germline, CDR1 SQVTM and CDR2 ANQGSEA. The CDR3 extends over 13 amino acids. Trimming shortened V by 4 bases and J by 4 bases, and 13 bases separated the two germline ends. CDR3 protein: CSVAVRLGTEAFF. For the CDR3, the DNA is TGCAGCGTTGCGGTCAGGCTGGGCACTGAAGCTTTCTTT.

This clone was seen a few times. The chain is built from TRBV6-5 and TRBJ1-6; possible D gene TRBD1, 6 bases. This CDR3 has 13 amino acids. Germline lookup yields CDR1 MNHEY and CDR2 SVGAGI. The V gene lost 6 bases and the J gene lost 10 bases, with 13 bases spanning the gap. The CDR3 bases are TGTGCCAGCAGCGGGACATCAGAATCACCCCTCCACTTT. Translating gives CASSGTSESPLHF.

The gene calls are TRBV5-1 and TRBJ2-1, with TRBD2 matching over 8 bases. Germline CDR1 SGHRS, CDR2 YFSETQ. V shed 6 bases and J 5 bases; nucleotides not matched to a gene: 7. There are 14 residues in the CDR3. For the CDR3, the DNA is TGCGCCAGCAAAGCGGGAGCGCAAAACAATGAGCAGTTCTTC. Protein: CASKAGAQNNEQFF.

The rearrangement links TRBV7-2 to TRBJ2-2; D uncertain. Trimming shortened V by 5 bases and J by 6 bases, and 19 bases separated the two germline ends. Looked up from germline, CDR1 is SGHTA and CDR2 is FQGNSA. This CDR3 contains 16 residues. The CDR3 reads CASSSSGAARSGELFF. CDR3 DNA sequence: TGTGCCAGCAGCAGTAGTGGCGCCGCGAGGTCCGGGGAGCTGTTTTTT.

The V call is TRBV18, the J call TRBJ1-5; 7 bases map to TRBD1. The CDR3 covers 16 residues. Losses at the gene ends were 2 bases for V and 3 bases for J; bases not matched to a gene: 7. Germline values: CDR1 KGHSH, CDR2 LQKENI. The CDR3 bases are TGTGCCAGCTCACCATCGGGACAGCAGAACAATCAGCCCCAGCATTTT. It yields the protein CASSPSGQQNNQPQHF.

The genes are TRBV15 and TRBJ1-2, with TRBD1 as a possible D gene (6 bases). In germline, CDR1 is LNHNV, CDR2 YYDKDF (reference sequence). V was cut by 1 base and J by 8 bases, with 11 bases left in between. This CDR3 has 13 residues. CDR3 bases: TGTGCCACCAGCAGAGGTTCCAGGGGCGGCTACACCTTC. Translation: CATSRGSRGGYTF. Complete variable domain (other parts from reference TRBV15 and TRBJ1-2): DAMVIQNPRYQVTQFGKPVTLSCSQTLNHNVMYWYQQKSSQAPKLLFHYYDKDFNNEADTPDNFQSRRPNTSFCFLDIRSPGLGDTAMYLCATSRGSRGGYTFGSGTRLTVV.

The rearrangement links TRBV10-2 to TRBJ2-5, with D possibly TRBD1 on 7 matching bases. The CDR3 totals 15 residues. Deletions cut 2 bases from V and 3 bases from J, with 13 bases between. Per germline, CDR1 WSHSY and CDR2 SAAADI. Written as DNA, the CDR3 is TGCGCCAGCAGTGAGCCAGGGGGAGGAAAAGAGACCCAGTACTTC. Encoded protein: CASSEPGGGKETQYF.

This clone was seen more than once but under ten times. This chain connects TRBV28 to TRBJ1-5; a weak D match, TRBD1 (5 bases). CDR3 length: 11 residues. CDR1 MDHEN and CDR2 SYDVKM come from the germline V gene. Trimming left V 4 bases short and J 9 bases short, with 7 bases between. The CDR3 loop is CASSSQGPQHF. DNA of the CDR3: TGTGCCAGCAGTTCCCAGGGGCCCCAGCATTTT.

The genes are TRBV11-2 and TRBJ2-7; the match to TRBD2 covers 7 bases. The CDR3 contains 15 residues. Trimming cost V 1 base and J 0 bases; bases outside gene matches: 3. Per germline, CDR1 SGHAT and CDR2 FQNNGV. The CDR3 DNA is TGTGCCAGCAGCTTAGCCAGCGGGACCTCCTACGAGCAGTACTTC. It yields the protein CASSLASGTSYEQYF.

There are a few counts of this clone. The rearrangement uses TRBV28 and TRBJ2-6; perhaps TRBD2 as D (6 bases). Between the trimmed V and J ends, which lost 2 bases and 2 bases, there was a span of 10 bases. The germline V gene has CDR1 MDHEN and CDR2 SYDVKM. This CDR3 has 16 residues. The CDR3 sequence: CASSLGGYTGANVLTF. Here the CDR3 DNA reads TGTGCCAGCAGTTTAGGGGGGTATACTGGGGCCAACGTCCTGACTTTC.